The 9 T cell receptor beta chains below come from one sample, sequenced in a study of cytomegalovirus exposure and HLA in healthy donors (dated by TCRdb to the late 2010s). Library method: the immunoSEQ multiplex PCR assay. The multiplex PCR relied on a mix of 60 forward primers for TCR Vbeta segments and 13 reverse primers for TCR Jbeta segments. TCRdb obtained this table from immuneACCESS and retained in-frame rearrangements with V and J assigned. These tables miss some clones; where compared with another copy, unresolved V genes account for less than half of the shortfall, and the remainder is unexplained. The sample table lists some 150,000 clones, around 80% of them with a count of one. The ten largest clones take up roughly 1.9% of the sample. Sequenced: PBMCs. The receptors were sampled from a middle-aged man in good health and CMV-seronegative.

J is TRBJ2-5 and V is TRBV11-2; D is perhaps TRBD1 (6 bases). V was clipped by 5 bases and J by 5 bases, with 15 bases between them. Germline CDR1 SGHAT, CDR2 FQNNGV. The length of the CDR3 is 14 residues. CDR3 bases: TGTGCCAGCAGCCAACAGGGATTGGGGGAGACCCAGTACTTC. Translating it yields CASSQQGLGETQYF.

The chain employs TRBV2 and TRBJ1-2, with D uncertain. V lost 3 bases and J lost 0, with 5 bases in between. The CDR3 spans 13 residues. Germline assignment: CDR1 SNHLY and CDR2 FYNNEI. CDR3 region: CASSERTNYGYTF. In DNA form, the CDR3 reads TGTGCCAGCAGTGAGAGAACTAACTATGGCTACACCTTC. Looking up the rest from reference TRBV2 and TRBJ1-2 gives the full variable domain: EPEVTQTPSHQVTQMGQEVILRCVPISNHLYFYWYRQILGQKVEFLVSFYNNEISEKSEIFDDQFSVERPDGSNFTLKIRSTKLEDSAMYFCASSERTNYGYTFGSGTRLTVV.

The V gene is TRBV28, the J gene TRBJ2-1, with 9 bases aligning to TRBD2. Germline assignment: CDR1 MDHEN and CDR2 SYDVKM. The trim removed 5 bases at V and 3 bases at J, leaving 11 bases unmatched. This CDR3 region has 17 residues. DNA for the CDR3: TGTGCCAGCAGTGCGACTAGCGGACGACGCATCTACAATGAGCAGTTCTTC. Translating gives CASSATSGRRIYNEQFF.

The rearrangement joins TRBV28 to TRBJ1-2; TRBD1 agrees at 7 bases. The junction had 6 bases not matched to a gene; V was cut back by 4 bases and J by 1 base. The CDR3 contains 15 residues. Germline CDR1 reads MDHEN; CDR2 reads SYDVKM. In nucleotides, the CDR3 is TGTGCCAGCAGTTCACAGGGGATTGTTAACTATGGCTACACCTTC. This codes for CASSSQGIVNYGYTF.

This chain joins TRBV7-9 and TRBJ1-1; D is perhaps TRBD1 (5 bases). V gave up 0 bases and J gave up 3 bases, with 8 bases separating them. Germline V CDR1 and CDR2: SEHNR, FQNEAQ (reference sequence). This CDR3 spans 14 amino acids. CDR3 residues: CASSLASGHTEAFF. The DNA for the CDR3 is TGTGCCAGCAGCTTAGCGTCAGGGCACACTGAAGCTTTCTTT.

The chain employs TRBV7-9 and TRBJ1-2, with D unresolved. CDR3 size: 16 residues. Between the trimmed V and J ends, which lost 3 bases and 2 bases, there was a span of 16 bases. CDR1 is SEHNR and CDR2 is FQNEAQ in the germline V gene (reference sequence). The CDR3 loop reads CASSFRQREANYGYTF. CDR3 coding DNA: TGTGCCAGCAGCTTTCGTCAGAGGGAGGCAAACTATGGCTACACCTTC.

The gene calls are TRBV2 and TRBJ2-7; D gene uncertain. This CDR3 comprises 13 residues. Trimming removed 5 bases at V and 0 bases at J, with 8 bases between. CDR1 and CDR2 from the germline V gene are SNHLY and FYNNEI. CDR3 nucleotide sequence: TGTGCCAGCAGTAACTCCCCCTCCTACGAGCAGTACTTC. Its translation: CASSNSPSYEQYF.

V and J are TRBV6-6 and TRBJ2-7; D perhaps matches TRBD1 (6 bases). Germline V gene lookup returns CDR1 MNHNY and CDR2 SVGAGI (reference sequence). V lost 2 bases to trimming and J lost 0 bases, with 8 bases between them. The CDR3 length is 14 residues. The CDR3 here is CASSYRQDSYEQYF. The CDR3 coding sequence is TGTGCCAGCAGTTACCGACAGGACTCCTACGAGCAGTACTTC.

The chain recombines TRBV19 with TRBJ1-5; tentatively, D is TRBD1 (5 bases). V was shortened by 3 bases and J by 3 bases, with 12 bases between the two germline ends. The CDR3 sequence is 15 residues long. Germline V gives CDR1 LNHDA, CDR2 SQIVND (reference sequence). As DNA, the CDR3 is TGTGCCAGTAGTATTACGGGGGGAGACAATCAGCCCCAGCATTTT. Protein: CASSITGGDNQPQHF.